This TCR beta chain originates from a study of shared clonotypes between healthy human individuals. TCRdb's table, derived via immunoSEQ multiplex PCR, lists solely in-frame clones and lacks some. The table includes 2 million to 2.5 million clones, more than 80% detected once. The study, taken as a whole, reports: The generation probabilities recorded for non-shared clonotypes fell below those of clonotypes shared by all four donors.

On this clone: The antigen remains undetermined. Additional DNA sequences in this sample encode the identical CDR3.

After removal of 0 bases from V and 4 bases from J, the junction contained 0 bases not matched to a gene. CDR1 and CDR2 from the germline V gene are SGHRS and YFSETQ. This CDR3 is built from 14 residues. Sequences were obtained from naive CD4+ T cells from PBMCs. Subset specified: CD45RA+ positively selected. The V and J genes are TRBV5-1 and TRBJ1-5; 8 positions agree with TRBD1. The receptor comes from a young man in good health. Some clones in this sample may be carry-over from other donors' samples. The CDR3 DNA sequence: TGCGCCAGCAGCTTGGGGACAGGGAATCAGCCCCAGCATTTT. Translating gives CASSLGTGNQPQHF.